A single sample gave rise to the 15 T cell receptor beta chains below, sequenced in a study of radiotherapy plus CTLA-4 blockade in lung cancer. Sequencing was performed with immunoSEQ multiplex PCR; in TCRdb, only in-frame clones are kept and a portion is missing. The sample has 45,000 or so clones; 73% are singletons. The sequenced sample was peripheral blood, obtained from a patient treated with radiotherapy plus ipilimumab. The receptors shown here come from a human donor with non-small cell lung cancer who had a complete response to radiotherapy plus ipilimumab.

V is TRBV18 and J is TRBJ2-5; 8 bases agree with TRBD1. The V segment lost 5 bases and the J segment 2 bases; nucleotides outside the gene matches: 4. The CDR3 runs to 14 residues. In germline, CDR1 is KGHSH, CDR2 LQKENI. Written as DNA, the CDR3 is TGTGCCAGCTCAGGACAGGGAGGTCAAGAGACCCAGTACTTC. This gives the protein CASSGQGGQETQYF. Full variable domain (outside the CDR3, taken from reference TRBV18 and TRBJ2-5): NAGVMQNPRHLVRRRGQEARLRCSPMKGHSHVYWYRQLPEEGLKFMVYLQKENIIDESGMPKERFSAEFPKEGPSILRIQQVVRGDSAAYFCASSGQGGQETQYFGPGTRLLVL.

The gene calls are TRBV7-9 and TRBJ2-3; TRBD2 might be the D (6 bases). CDR1 and CDR2 from the germline V gene are SEHNR and FQNEAQ (reference sequence). Trimming shortened V by 0 bases and J by 5 bases, and 9 bases separated the two germline ends. This CDR3 has 14 amino acids. DNA for the CDR3: TGTGCCAGCAGCTTAGCGACTAGGAAAGATACGCAGTATTTT. Protein sequence: CASSLATRKDTQYF. Full variable domain (outside the CDR3, taken from reference TRBV7-9 and TRBJ2-3): DTGVSQNPRHKITKRGQNVTFRCDPISEHNRLYWYRQTLGQGPEFLTYFQNEAQLEKSRLLSDRFSAERPKGSFSTLEIQRTEQGDSAMYLCASSLATRKDTQYFGPGTRLTVL.

This clone was detected only a few times. J is TRBJ1-1 and V is TRBV7-8; 8 bases fit TRBD1. This CDR3 comprises 16 residues. V lost 1 base and J lost 0; bases outside the gene matches: 4. Per germline, CDR1 SGHVS and CDR2 FQNEAQ. CDR3 protein: CASSLGTGSMNTEAFF. CDR3 DNA sequence: TGTGCCAGCAGCTTAGGGACAGGGTCCATGAACACTGAAGCTTTCTTT.

This clone was found once. The chain has TRBV5-6 and TRBJ2-7; 9 nucleotides line up with TRBD1. J lost 7 bases, V lost 6 bases, and 11 bases had no gene match. Germline values: CDR1 SGHDT, CDR2 YYEEEE. The CDR3 runs to 14 residues. CDR3 coding DNA: TGTGCCAGCAACCGTGGGACAGGGTTAGGGGAGCAGTACTTC. Translating gives CASNRGTGLGEQYF.

The rearrangement links TRBV28 to TRBJ2-5; TRBD2 aligns across 11 bases. J was trimmed by 6 bases and V by 1 base; bases with no gene match: 7. This CDR3 is built from 16 residues. Germline-derived CDR1 and CDR2 are MDHEN and SYDVKM. CDR3 DNA sequence: TGTGCCAGCAGTTTATTAATGTCTAGCGGGAGGCAGACCCAGTACTTC. It translates to CASSLLMSSGRQTQYF. Filled out from reference TRBV28 and TRBJ2-5, the complete variable domain reads DVKVTQSSRYLVKRTGEKVFLECVQDMDHENMFWYRQDPGLGLRLIYFSYDVKMKEKGDIPEGYSVSREKKERFSLILESASTNQTSMYLCASSLLMSSGRQTQYFGPGTRLLVL.

This clone appeared a few times. V is TRBV18 and J is TRBJ2-3, with TRBD2 matching over 7 bases. Germline CDR1 is KGHSH and CDR2 is LQKENI. This CDR3 region has 13 residues. V lost 2 bases, J lost 14 bases, and 10 bases stayed unmatched. CDR3 nucleotide sequence: TGTGCCAGCTCACCAGATGTCGGGGAGGGAAGGTATTTT. This codes for CASSPDVGEGRYF.

This clone was seen a handful of times. The chain combines TRBV7-2 with TRBJ2-5; D might be TRBD1 (6 bases). V lost 5 bases and J lost 2, with 12 bases in between. Germline loops: CDR1 SGHTA, CDR2 FQGNSA. This CDR3 spans 14 amino acids. CDR3 coding DNA: TGTGCCAGCAGCATAAGCACAGGGCAAGAGACCCAGTACTTC. Its translation is CASSISTGQETQYF.

This clone was observed a handful of times. The chain joins TRBV2 to TRBJ1-5; 8 positions agree with TRBD1. There are 15 residues in the CDR3. Trimming took 4 bases from V and 0 from J; bases not matched to a gene: 2. Per germline, CDR1 SNHLY and CDR2 FYNNEI. The CDR3 spells CASSAQGDSNQPQHF. The CDR3 nucleotides read TGTGCCAGCAGTGCACAGGGGGATAGCAATCAGCCCCAGCATTTT.

J is TRBJ2-1 and V is TRBV14; D is possibly TRBD2 (6 bases). This CDR3 comprises 11 residues. CDR1 SGHDN and CDR2 FVKESK come from the germline V gene. Trimming cost V 6 bases and J 15 bases, with 15 bases left between them. In DNA form, the CDR3 reads TGTGCCAGCAGTGGAGGGTCGCACGCGTTCTTC. Amino acids: CASSGGSHAFF.

This chain connects TRBV19 to TRBJ1-5; D is possibly TRBD1 (6 bases). Per germline, CDR1 LNHDA and CDR2 SQIVND (reference sequence). The CDR3 sequence is 13 residues long. V was trimmed by 7 bases and J by 11 bases, leaving 18 bases between them. The CDR3 sequence is CASTLGGGSSQHF. The CDR3 coding sequence is TGTGCCAGTACCCTGGGTGGGGGCTCATCCCAGCATTTT.

The gene calls are TRBV2 and TRBJ2-2; D is perhaps TRBD1 (6 bases). The V gene lost 6 bases and the J gene lost 7 bases, with 15 bases spanning the gap. From germline, CDR1 is SNHLY and CDR2 FYNNEI. The CDR3 runs to 14 residues. This CDR3 reads CASSKAGAIGELFF. The DNA of the CDR3 is TGTGCCAGCAGCAAGGCAGGGGCAATCGGGGAGCTGTTTTTT.

The chain is built from TRBV28 and TRBJ1-5; TRBD1 aligns across 8 bases. CDR3 length: 17 amino acids. Looked up from germline, CDR1 is MDHEN and CDR2 is SYDVKM. V lost 6 bases, J lost 7 bases, and 17 bases stayed unmatched. This CDR3 reads CASRPRTGLEEGQPQHF. CDR3 DNA: TGTGCCAGCAGACCTCGGACAGGGCTGGAAGAAGGACAGCCCCAGCATTTT.

V and J are TRBV18 and TRBJ2-2; 9 positions match TRBD2. CDR1 KGHSH and CDR2 LQKENI come from the germline V gene. The CDR3 totals 16 residues. The V gene end was trimmed by 3 bases and the J gene end by 2 bases; junction bases not matched to a gene: 4. The CDR3 protein is CASSPALAGNTGELFF. The CDR3 region has the DNA TGTGCCAGCTCACCTGCGCTAGCGGGAAACACCGGGGAGCTGTTTTTT.

This clone was seen a few times. V is TRBV7-9 and J is TRBJ1-5; 7 bases fit TRBD1. From germline, CDR1 is SEHNR and CDR2 FQNEAQ (reference sequence). V shed 1 base, J shed 6 bases, and the junction held 9 bases outside the gene matches. CDR3 size: 16 residues. CDR3: CASSLGGAGGSQPQHF. The CDR3 coding sequence is TGTGCCAGCAGCTTAGGGGGGGCAGGGGGAAGTCAGCCCCAGCATTTT.

This sequence joins TRBV2 and TRBJ2-3, with TRBD1 as a possible D gene (5 bases). In germline, CDR1 is SNHLY, CDR2 FYNNEI. The CDR3 loop spans 15 amino acids. The ends were cut back, 6 bases at V and 0 bases at J, with 13 bases in the middle. Here the CDR3 DNA reads TGTGCCAGCAGGGAACAGGCACCTAGCACAGATACGCAGTATTTT. Amino acids: CASREQAPSTDTQYF. Using reference TRBV2 and TRBJ2-3 for the parts outside the CDR3, the full variable domain is EPEVTQTPSHQVTQMGQEVILRCVPISNHLYFYWYRQILGQKVEFLVSFYNNEISEKSEIFDDQFSVERPDGSNFTLKIRSTKLEDSAMYFCASREQAPSTDTQYFGPGTRLTVL.